A single TCR beta chain is shown here with its context. Its cognate antigen is unknown. The data were taken from a study of blood T cells in healthy people across ages. Regarding the study as a whole: A roughly linear fall in TCR beta diversity per million T cells was seen with increasing age.

Per the germline V gene, CDR1 is SGHRS and CDR2 is YFSETQ. The V end lost 3 bases, the J end lost 2 bases, and 7 bases lay between the germline ends. This CDR3 is 13 amino acids long. Combining a sample-barcoded 5' primer with a J-beta primer mix, a second PCR ran for about 6 to 12 cycles. TCRdb re-called the 5' RACE reads through MiXCR, storing one row per CDR3 protein. The data hold roughly 800,000 distinct CDR3 sequences, with over 45% observed a single time. The chain uses TRBV5-1 and TRBJ2-3; D not resolved. This sequence was found in a man aged 25 to 40 in good health. The sample comprised blood. The CDR3 is CASSWQPTDTQYF. In nucleotides, the CDR3 is TGCGCCAGCAGCTGGCAGCCCACAGATACGCAGTATTTT.